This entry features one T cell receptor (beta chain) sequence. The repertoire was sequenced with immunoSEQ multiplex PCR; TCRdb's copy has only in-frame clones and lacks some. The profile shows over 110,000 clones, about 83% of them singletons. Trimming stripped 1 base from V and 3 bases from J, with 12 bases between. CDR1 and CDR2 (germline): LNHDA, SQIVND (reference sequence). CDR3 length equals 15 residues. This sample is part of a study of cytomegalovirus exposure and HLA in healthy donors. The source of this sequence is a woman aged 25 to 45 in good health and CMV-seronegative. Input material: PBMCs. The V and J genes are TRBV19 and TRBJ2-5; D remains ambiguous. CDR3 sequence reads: CASSIGRVTKETQYF. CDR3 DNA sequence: TGTGCCAGTAGTATAGGACGGGTTACCAAAGAGACCCAGTACTTC.